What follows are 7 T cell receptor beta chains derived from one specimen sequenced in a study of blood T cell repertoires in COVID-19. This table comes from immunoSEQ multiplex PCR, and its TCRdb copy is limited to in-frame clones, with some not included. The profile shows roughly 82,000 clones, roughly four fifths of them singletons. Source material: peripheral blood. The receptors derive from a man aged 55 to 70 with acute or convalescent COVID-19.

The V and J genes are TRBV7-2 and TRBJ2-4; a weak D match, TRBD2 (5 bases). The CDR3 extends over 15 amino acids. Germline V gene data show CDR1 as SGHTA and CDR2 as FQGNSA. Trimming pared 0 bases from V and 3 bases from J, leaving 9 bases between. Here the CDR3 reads CASSLAGSVKNIQYF. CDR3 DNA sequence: TGTGCCAGCAGCTTAGCCGGTAGCGTCAAAAACATTCAGTACTTC. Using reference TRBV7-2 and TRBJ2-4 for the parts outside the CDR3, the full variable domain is GAGVSQSPSNKVTEKGKDVELRCDPISGHTALYWYRQSLGQGLEFLIYFQGNSAPDKSGLPSDRFSAERTGGSVSTLTIQRTQQEDSAVYLCASSLAGSVKNIQYFGAGTRLSVL.

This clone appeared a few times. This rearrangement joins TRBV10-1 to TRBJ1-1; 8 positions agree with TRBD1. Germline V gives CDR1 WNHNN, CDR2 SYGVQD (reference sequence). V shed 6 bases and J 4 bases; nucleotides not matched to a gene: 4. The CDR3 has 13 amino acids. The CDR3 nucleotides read TGCGCCAGCAGACAGGGGGACAGCACTGAAGCTTTCTTT. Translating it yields CASRQGDSTEAFF.

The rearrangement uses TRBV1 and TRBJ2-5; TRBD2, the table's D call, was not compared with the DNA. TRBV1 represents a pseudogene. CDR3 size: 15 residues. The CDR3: CTSSQNRKAGETQYF. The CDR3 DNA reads TGCACCAGCAGCCAGAACCGAAAAGCTGGTGAGACCCAGTACTTC.

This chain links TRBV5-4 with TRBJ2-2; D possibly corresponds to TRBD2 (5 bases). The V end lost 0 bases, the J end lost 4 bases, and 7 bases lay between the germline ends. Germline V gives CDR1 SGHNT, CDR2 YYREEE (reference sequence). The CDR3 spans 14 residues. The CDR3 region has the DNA TGTGCCAGCAGCTTGGCGGGATTCACCGGGGAGCTGTTTTTT. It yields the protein CASSLAGFTGELFF.

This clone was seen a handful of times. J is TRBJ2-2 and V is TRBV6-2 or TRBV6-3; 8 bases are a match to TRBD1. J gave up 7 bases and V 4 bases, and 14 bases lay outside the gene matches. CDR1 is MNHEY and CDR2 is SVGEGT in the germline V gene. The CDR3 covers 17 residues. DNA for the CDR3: TGTGCCAGCAGTTCGAACAGGGGGGCTTACGTTGGCGGGGAGCTGTTTTTT. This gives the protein CASSSNRGAYVGGELFF.

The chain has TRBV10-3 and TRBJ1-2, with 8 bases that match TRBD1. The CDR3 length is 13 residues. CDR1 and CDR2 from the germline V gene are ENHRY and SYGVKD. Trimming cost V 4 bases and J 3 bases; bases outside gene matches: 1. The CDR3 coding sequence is TGTGCCATCAGTGTGGACAGGGACTATGGCTACACCTTC. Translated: CAISVDRDYGYTF.

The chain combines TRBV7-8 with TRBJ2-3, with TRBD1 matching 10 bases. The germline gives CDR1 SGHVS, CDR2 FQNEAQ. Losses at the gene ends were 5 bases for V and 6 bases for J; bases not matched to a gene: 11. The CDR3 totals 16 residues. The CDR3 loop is CASSPPPGQGWDTQYF. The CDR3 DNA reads TGTGCCAGCAGCCCACCCCCGGGACAGGGGTGGGATACGCAGTATTTT.